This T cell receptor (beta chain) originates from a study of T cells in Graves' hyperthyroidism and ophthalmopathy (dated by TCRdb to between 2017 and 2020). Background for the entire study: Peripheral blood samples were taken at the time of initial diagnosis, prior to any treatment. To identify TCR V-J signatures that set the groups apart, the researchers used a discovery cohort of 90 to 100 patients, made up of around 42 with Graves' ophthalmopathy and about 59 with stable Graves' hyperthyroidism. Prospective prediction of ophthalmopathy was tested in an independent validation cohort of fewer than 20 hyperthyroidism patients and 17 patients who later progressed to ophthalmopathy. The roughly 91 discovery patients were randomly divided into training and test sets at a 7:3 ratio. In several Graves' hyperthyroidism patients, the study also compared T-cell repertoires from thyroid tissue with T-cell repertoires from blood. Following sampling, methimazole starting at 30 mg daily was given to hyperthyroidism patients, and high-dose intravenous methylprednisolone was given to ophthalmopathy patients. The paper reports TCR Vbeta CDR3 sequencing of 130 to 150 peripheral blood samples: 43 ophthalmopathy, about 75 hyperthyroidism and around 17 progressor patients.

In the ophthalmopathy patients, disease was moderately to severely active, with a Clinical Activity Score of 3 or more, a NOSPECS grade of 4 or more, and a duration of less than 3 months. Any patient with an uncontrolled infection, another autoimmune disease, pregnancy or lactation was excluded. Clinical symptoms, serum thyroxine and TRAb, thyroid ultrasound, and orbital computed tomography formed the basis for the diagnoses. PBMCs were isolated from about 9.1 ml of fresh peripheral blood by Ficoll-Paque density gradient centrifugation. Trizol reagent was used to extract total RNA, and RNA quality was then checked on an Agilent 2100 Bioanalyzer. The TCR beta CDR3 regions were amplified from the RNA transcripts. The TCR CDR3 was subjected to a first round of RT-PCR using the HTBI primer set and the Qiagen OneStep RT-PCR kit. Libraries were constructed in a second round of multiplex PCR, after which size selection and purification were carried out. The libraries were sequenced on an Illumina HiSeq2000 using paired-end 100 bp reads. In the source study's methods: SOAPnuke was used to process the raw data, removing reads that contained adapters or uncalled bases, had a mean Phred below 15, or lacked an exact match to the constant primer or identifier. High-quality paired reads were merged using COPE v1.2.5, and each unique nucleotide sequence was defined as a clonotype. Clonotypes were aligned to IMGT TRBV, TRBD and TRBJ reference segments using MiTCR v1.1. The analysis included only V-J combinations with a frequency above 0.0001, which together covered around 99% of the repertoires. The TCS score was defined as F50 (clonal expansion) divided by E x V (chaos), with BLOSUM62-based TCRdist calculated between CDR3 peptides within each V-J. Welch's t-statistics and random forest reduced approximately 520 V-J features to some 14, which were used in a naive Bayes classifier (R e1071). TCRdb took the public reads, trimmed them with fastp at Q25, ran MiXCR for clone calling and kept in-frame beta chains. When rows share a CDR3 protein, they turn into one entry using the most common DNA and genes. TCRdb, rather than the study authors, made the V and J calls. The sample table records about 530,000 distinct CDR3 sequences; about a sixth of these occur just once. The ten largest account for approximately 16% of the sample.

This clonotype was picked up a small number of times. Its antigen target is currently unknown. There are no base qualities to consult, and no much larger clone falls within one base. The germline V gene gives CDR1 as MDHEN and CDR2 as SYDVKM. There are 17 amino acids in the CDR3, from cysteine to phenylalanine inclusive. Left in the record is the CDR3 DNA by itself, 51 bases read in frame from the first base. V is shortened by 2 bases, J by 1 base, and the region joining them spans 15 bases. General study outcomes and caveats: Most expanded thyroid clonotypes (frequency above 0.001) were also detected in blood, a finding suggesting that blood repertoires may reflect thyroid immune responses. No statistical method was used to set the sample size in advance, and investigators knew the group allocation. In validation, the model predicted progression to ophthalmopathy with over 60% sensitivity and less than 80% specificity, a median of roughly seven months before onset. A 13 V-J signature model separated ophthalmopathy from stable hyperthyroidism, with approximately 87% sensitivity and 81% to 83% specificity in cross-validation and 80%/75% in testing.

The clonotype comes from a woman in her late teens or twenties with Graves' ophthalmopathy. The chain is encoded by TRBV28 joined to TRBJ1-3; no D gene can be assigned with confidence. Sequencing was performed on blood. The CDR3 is CASSLVAGLISGNTIYF. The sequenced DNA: TGTGCCAGCAGTTTAGTGGCAGGACTAATTTCTGGAAACACCATATATTTT.